This TCR beta chain was profiled in a study of CD8+ T cells in alopecia areata. Peripheral blood and lesional scalp punch biopsies came from alopecia areata patients. Whole-study findings and limits: In scalp samples, resident alphabeta T cells of normal skin are also sequenced. Relative to mice, TCR sharing across patients was less clear, a difference possibly HLA-related. Relative to normal scalp, lesional scalp, especially alopecia totalis/universalis, showed higher clonality.

Reverse transcribed after extraction, RNA yielded cDNA as the sequencing template. The repertoire was sequenced with immunoSEQ multiplex PCR; TCRdb's copy has only in-frame clones and lacks some. The profile shows 90,000 to 100,000 clones, 35% to 45% of them singletons. Germline CDR1 reads LNHNV; CDR2 reads YYDKDF (reference sequence). V shed 5 bases and J shed 7 bases, with 17 bases lying between them. The CDR3 contains 14 residues. Notes on this clone: Its antigen remains unknown.

The sequenced sample consisted of CD4+ T cells sorted from blood. The V and J genes are TRBV15 and TRBJ1-1, with D perhaps TRBD1 (5 bases). The sequence was obtained from a human donor with alopecia areata. CDR3 sequence reads: CATSGYIRDVEAFF. For the CDR3, the DNA is TGTGCCACCAGCGGCTATATCCGGGACGTTGAAGCTTTCTTT. The whole variable domain, filled in from reference TRBV15 and TRBJ1-1, reads DAMVIQNPRYQVTQFGKPVTLSCSQTLNHNVMYWYQQKSSQAPKLLFHYYDKDFNNEADTPDNFQSRRPNTSFCFLDIRSPGLGDTAMYLCATSGYIRDVEAFFGQGTRLTVV.